A selection of T cell receptor beta chains follows, all from one sample in a study of cytomegalovirus exposure and HLA in healthy donors. Method: immunoSEQ multiplex PCR; TCRdb's copy keeps in-frame clones and lacks some. The sample lists some 220,000 clones; approximately 84% were seen once. Material: PBMCs. These receptors came from a woman aged 40 to 50 in good health and CMV-seronegative. The CDR3 runs from the conserved cysteine through the conserved F or W. The order of the fields is V gene, D gene, clone size, J gene, CDR3 DNA, CDR3 protein. D genes are given only for firm matches. Where a row states a size, it is once, few, many or the class of an expanded clone; other rows omit it.

TRBV7-3	-	once	TRBJ1-2	TGTGCCAGCAGCCAAGACAGGCAGCGCGGCTACACCTTC	CASSQDRQRGYTF
TRBV19	-	-	TRBJ2-6	TGTGCCAGTAGTGCGGCGGGGCCTGGGGCCAACGTCCTGACTTTC	CASSAAGPGANVLTF
TRBV5-6	TRBD1	-	TRBJ2-7	TGTGCCAGCAGCTTTTCGTGGGACAGGGGCTCCTACGAGCAGTACTTC	CASSFSWDRGSYEQYF
TRBV19	TRBD1	once	TRBJ1-6	TGTGCCAGTAGTATTCCGGGACAGGAACCCCTCCACTTT	CASSIPGQEPLHF
TRBV7-9	TRBD1	-	TRBJ1-2	TGTGCCAGCAAAGGGGACAGCCTCCGGTGGAGCTACACCTTC	CASKGDSLRWSYTF
TRBV5-1	TRBD1	-	TRBJ2-5	TGCGCCAGCAACCCAGGGGGTCGAGAGACCCAGTACTTC	CASNPGGRETQYF
TRBV7-9	-	-	TRBJ1-2	TGTGCCAGCAGCTTAGAGGAGGGCTATGGCTACACCTTC	CASSLEEGYGYTF
TRBV7-8	-	-	TRBJ2-5	TGTGCCAGCAGCTTTGCCGAGTACCAAGAGACCCAGTACTTC	CASSFAEYQETQYF
TRBV6-1	-	few	TRBJ1-5	TGTGCCAGCAGGGAGGGACAGCCCCAGCATTTT	CASREGQPQHF
TRBV5-8	TRBD1	-	TRBJ1-2	TGTGCCAGCATCCGACGATGGGGACAGGGGGCATGGAATGGCTACACCTTC	CASIRRWGQGAWNGYTF
TRBV5-6	TRBD1	few	TRBJ2-1	TGTGCCAGCAGCTTAAACAGGGGGCTCAATGAGCAGTTCTTC	CASSLNRGLNEQFF
TRBV30	-	-	TRBJ1-6	TGTGCCTGGAGTGGAAAGTCGAGCTCCTATAATTCACCCCTCCACTTT	CAWSGKSSSYNSPLHF
TRBV7-6	TRBD1	-	TRBJ1-2	TGTGCCAGCAGCTCAAGGGACAGGGGGTTAGAGGGCTACACCTTC	CASSSRDRGLEGYTF
TRBV4-1	-	few	TRBJ1-4	TGCGCCAGCAGCCACGGGACTGACGGCGAAAAACTGTTTTTT	CASSHGTDGEKLFF
TRBV5-1	-	-	TRBJ2-7	TGCGCCAGCAGCGCGCTTGAGGGAGTTAACTACGAGCAGTACTTC	CASSALEGVNYEQYF
TRBV9	TRBD2	-	TRBJ2-7	TGTGCCAGCAGCCCGGCTAGTGCGGGGGGCTACGAGCAGTACTTC	CASSPASAGGYEQYF
TRBV9	-	-	TRBJ1-5	TGTGCCAGCAGCGTAGGGGGGGGGAGGAATCAGCCCCAGCATTTT	CASSVGGGRNQPQHF
TRBV28	-	few	TRBJ2-3	TGTGCCAGCCGCACTAGCACAGATACGCAGTATTTT	CASRTSTDTQYF
TRBV11-3	TRBD1	-	TRBJ1-2	TGTGCCAGCAGCTTAGATATCACAGGGGAAACTAACAATGGCTACACCTTC	CASSLDITGETNNGYTF
TRBV11-3	-	-	TRBJ1-2	TGTGCCAGCAGCTTAGAGTCGACAGGAAACTATGGCTACACCTTC	CASSLESTGNYGYTF
TRBV28	TRBD1	-	TRBJ1-6	TGTGCCAGCAGTTTAAGGAAAGATTCAGGGGGCGCGAGTTCACCCCTCCACTTT	CASSLRKDSGGASSPLHF
TRBV6-5	-	-	TRBJ1-1	TGTGCCAGCAGTTACTCGGAAGGAGACACTGAAGCTTTCTTT	CASSYSEGDTEAFF
TRBV5-8	-	few	TRBJ1-6	TGTGCCAGCAGCTTGGGAGAGGCCCGAAGCTCCTATAATTCACCCCTCCACTTT	CASSLGEARSSYNSPLHF
TRBV29-1	-	-	TRBJ2-3	TGCAGCTTCCGTAGGGGGATCAAAGACAGAGATACGCAGTATTTT	CSFRRGIKDRDTQYF
TRBV5-4	TRBD1	-	TRBJ2-5	TGTGCCAGCAGCTTTACAGGGGTAGCAGAGACCCAGTACTTC	CASSFTGVAETQYF
TRBV5-6	TRBD1	-	TRBJ1-2	TGTGCCAGCATCCGCCGGGACAGGGATGCTGGCTACACCTTC	CASIRRDRDAGYTF